This TCR beta chain appears in the sequencing data of a study of blood T cell repertoires in COVID-19. Produced via immunoSEQ multiplex PCR; TCRdb's table is partial and in-frame only. The top ten hold 2.3% of the sample, which has roughly 400,000 clones, 80% to 90% seen once. Followed longitudinally, the Seattle patients had been enrolled during active infection. Germline assignment: CDR1 MNHEY and CDR2 SVGAGI. Trimming cost V 8 bases and J 2 bases, with 15 bases left between them. The CDR3 is 14 residues long. The source of this sequence is a woman aged 55 to 70 with COVID-19, enrolled during active disease. Sequencing used peripheral blood. The rearrangement links TRBV6-5 to TRBJ1-2, with D possibly matching TRBD1 (5 bases). CDR3 loop: CASSRQPTNYGYTF. CDR3 coding DNA: TGTGCCAGCTCAAGACAGCCCACGAACTATGGCTACACCTTC.